This T cell receptor (beta chain) stems from a study of cytomegalovirus exposure and HLA in healthy donors. The data were produced by immunoSEQ multiplex PCR, yet TCRdb's version contains in-frame clones alone and is incomplete. The table includes 150,000 or so clones, 70% to 90% detected once. The CDR3 consists of 15 residues. With 1 base removed from V and 8 bases from J, the gap between germline ends came to 15 bases. Germline CDR1 reads SNHLY; CDR2 reads FYNNEI. Specimen: PBMCs. The rearrangement links TRBV2 to TRBJ2-1, with D possibly matching TRBD2 (7 bases). The TCR comes from a woman aged 25 to 39 in good health and CMV-seropositive. CDR3 loop: CASSEGGGYGDEQFF. The CDR3 bases are TGTGCCAGCAGTGAAGGGGGGGGCTACGGCGATGAGCAGTTCTTC. Full variable domain (outside the CDR3, taken from reference TRBV2 and TRBJ2-1): EPEVTQTPSHQVTQMGQEVILRCVPISNHLYFYWYRQILGQKVEFLVSFYNNEISEKSEIFDDQFSVERPDGSNFTLKIRSTKLEDSAMYFCASSEGGGYGDEQFFGPGTRLTVL.